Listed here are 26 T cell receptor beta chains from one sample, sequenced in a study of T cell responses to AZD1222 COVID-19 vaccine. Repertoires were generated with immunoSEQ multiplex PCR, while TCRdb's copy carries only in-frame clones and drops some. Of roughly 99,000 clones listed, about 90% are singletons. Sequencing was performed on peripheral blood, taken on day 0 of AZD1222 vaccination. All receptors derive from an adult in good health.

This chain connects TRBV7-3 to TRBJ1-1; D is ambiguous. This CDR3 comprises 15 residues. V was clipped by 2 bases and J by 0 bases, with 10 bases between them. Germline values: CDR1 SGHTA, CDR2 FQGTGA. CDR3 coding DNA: TGTGCCAGCAGCTTATCACCAGCCATGAACACTGAAGCTTTCTTT. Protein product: CASSLSPAMNTEAFF.

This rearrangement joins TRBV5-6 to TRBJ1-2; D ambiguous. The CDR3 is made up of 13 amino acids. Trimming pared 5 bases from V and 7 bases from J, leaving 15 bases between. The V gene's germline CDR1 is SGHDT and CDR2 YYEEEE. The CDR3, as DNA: TGTGCCAGCAGACCCAATCCCGGGAGTGGCTACACCTTC. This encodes CASRPNPGSGYTF.

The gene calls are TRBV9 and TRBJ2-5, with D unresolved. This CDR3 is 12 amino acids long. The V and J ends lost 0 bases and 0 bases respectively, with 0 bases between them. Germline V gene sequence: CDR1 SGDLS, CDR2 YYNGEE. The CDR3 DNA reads TGTGCCAGCAGCGTAGACCAAGAGACCCAGTACTTC. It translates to CASSVDQETQYF.

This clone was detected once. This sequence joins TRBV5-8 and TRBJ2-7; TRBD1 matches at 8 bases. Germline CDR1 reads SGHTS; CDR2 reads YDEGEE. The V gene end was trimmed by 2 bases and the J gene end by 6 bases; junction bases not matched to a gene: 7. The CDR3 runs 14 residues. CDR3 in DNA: TGTGCCAGCAGCTTTAGGGTGACAGGGGCCGAGCAGTACTTC. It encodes CASSFRVTGAEQYF.

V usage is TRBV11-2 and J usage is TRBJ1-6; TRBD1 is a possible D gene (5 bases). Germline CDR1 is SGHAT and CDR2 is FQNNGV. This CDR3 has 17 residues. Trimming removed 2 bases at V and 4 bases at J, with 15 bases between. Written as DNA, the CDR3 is TGTGCCAGCAGCTTATTGGCAGGGCAACTTTATAATTCACCCCTCCACTTT. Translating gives CASSLLAGQLYNSPLHF.

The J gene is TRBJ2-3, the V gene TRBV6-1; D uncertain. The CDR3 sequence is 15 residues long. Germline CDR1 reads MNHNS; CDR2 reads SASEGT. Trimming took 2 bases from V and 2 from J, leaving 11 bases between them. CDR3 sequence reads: CASSELGKVTDTQYF. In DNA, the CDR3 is TGTGCCAGCAGTGAACTTGGGAAGGTCACAGATACGCAGTATTTT.

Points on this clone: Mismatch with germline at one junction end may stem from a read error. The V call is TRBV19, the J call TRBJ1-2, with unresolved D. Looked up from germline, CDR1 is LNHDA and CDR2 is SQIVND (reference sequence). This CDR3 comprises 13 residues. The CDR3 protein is CASRTSGSYGYTF. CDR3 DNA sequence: TGTGCTAGTAGGACGAGCGGAAGCTATGGCTACACCTTC.

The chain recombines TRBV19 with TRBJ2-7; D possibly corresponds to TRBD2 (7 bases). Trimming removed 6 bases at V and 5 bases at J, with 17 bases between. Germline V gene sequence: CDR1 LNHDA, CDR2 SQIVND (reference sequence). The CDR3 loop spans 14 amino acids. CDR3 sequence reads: CASSAPGGRNEQYF. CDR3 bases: TGTGCCAGTAGCGCACCCGGGGGGCGGAACGAGCAGTACTTC.

The CDR3 bases are TGTGCCAGCAGCCAAGAGACGCTGATGGGGACTTTCTTT. Amino acids: CASSQETLMGTFF. The chain combines TRBV3-1 (or the pseudogene TRBV3-2) with TRBJ1-1, with no clear D. V was clipped by 0 bases and J by 12 bases, with 14 bases between them. The CDR3 spans 13 residues. CDR1 is LGHDT and CDR2 is YNNKEL in the germline V gene (reference sequence).

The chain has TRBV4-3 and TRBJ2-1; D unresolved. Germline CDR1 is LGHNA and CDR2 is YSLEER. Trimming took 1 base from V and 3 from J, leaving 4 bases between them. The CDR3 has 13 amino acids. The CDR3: CASSQGLYNEQFF. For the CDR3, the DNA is TGCGCCAGCAGCCAAGGACTCTACAATGAGCAGTTCTTC.

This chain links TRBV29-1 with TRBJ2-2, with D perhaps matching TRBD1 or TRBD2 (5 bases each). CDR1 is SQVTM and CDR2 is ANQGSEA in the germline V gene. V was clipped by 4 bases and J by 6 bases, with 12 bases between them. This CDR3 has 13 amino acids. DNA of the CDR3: TGCAGCGTTGGTCAGGGAGCGTCCGGGGAGCTGTTTTTT. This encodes CSVGQGASGELFF.

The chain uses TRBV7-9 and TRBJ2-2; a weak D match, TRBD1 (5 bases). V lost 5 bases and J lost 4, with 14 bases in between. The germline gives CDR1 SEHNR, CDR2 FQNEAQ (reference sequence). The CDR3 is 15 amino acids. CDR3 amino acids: CASSPWGTPTGELFF. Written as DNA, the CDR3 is TGTGCCAGCAGCCCCTGGGGCACACCCACCGGGGAGCTGTTTTTT.

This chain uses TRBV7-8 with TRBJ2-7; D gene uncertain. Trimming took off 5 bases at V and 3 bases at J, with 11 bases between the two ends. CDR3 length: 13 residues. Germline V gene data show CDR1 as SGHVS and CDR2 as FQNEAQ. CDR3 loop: CASSPLGSYEQYF. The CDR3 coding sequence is TGTGCCAGCAGCCCCCTGGGTAGCTACGAGCAGTACTTC. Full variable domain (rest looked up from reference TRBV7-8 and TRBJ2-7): GAGVSQSPRYKVAKRGQDVALRCDPISGHVSLFWYQQALGQGPEFLTYFQNEAQLDKSGLPSDRFFAERPEGSVSTLKIQRTQQEDSAVYLCASSPLGSYEQYFGPGTRLTVT.

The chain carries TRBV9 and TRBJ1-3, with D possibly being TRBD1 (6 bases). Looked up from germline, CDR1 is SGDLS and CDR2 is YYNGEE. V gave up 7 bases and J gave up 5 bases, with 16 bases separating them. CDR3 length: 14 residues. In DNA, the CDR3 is TGTGCCAGCTCACAACCGGGACAAAGAAACACCATATATTTT. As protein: CASSQPGQRNTIYF.

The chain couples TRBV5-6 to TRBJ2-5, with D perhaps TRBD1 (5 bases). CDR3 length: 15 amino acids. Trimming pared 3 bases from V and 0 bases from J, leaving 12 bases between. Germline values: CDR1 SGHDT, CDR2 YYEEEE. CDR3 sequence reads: CASSWLGRNQETQYF. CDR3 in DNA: TGTGCCAGCAGCTGGTTGGGGCGGAACCAAGAGACCCAGTACTTC. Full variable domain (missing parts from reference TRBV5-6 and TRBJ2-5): DAGVTQSPTHLIKTRGQQVTLRCSPKSGHDTVSWYQQALGQGPQFIFQYYEEEERQRGNFPDRFSGHQFPNYSSELNVNALLLGDSALYLCASSWLGRNQETQYFGPGTRLLVL.

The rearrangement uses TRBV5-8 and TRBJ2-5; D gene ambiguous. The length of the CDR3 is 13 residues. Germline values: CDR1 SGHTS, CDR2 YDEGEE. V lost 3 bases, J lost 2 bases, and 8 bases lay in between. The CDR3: CASSSMRQETQYF. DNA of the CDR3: TGTGCCAGCAGCTCGATGAGACAAGAGACCCAGTACTTC.

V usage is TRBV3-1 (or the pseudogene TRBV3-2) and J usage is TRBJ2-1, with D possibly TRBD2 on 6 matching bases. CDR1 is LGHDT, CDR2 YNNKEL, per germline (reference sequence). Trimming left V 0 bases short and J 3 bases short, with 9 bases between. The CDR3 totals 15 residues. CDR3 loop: CASSQDPEGYNEQFF. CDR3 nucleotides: TGTGCCAGCAGCCAAGATCCGGAGGGCTACAATGAGCAGTTCTTC.

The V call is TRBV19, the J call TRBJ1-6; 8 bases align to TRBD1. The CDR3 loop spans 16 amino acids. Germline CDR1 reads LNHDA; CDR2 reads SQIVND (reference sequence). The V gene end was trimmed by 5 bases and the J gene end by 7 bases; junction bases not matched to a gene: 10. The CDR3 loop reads CASSPRTGNWNSPLHF. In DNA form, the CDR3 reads TGTGCCAGTAGTCCCCGGACAGGGAATTGGAATTCACCCCTCCACTTT.

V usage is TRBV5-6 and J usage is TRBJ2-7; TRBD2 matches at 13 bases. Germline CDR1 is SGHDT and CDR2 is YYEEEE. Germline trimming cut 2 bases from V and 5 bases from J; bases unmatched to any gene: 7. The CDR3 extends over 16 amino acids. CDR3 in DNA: TGTGCCAGCAGCTTCCGACTAGCGGGGGGAAGGGACGAGCAGTACTTC. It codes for CASSFRLAGGRDEQYF.

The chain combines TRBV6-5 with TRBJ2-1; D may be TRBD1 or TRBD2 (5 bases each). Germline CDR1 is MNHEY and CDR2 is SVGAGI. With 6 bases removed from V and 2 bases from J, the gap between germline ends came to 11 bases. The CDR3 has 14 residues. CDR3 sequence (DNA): TGTGCCAGCAGGAGGCAGGGACCCTACAATGAGCAGTTCTTC. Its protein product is CASRRQGPYNEQFF.

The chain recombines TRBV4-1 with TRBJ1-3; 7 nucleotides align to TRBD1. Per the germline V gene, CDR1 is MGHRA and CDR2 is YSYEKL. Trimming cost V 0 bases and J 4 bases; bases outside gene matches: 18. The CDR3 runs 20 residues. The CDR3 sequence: CASSQETPTGKVSSGNTIYF. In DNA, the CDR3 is TGCGCCAGCAGCCAAGAAACCCCGACAGGGAAAGTGAGTTCCGGAAACACCATATATTTT.

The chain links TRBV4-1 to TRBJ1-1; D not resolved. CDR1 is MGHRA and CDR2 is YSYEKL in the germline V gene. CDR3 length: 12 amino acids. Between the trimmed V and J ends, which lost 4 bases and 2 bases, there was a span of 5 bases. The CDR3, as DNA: TGCGCCAGCAGCCGCGTAAACACTGAAGCTTTCTTT. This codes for CASSRVNTEAFF.

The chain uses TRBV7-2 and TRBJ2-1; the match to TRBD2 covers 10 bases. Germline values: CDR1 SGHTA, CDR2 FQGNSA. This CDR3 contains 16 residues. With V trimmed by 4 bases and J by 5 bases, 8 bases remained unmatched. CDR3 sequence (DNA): TGTGCCAGCAGCTGGAAGCGGGGGGGAACCAACAATGAGCAGTTCTTC. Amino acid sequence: CASSWKRGGTNNEQFF.

The CDR3 here is CASSLSYGNEQYF. The CDR3, as DNA: TGTGCCAGCAGTTTATCTTACGGAAATGAGCAGTACTTC. The chain combines TRBV27 with TRBJ2-7; D ambiguous. The CDR3 has 13 residues. Trimming took 0 bases from V and 7 from J, leaving 10 bases between them. Looked up from germline, CDR1 is MNHEY and CDR2 is SMNVEV (reference sequence).

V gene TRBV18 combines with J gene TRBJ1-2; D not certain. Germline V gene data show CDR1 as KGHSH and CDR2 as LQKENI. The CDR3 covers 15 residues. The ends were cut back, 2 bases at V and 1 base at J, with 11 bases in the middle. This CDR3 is CASSPSGRNNYGYTF. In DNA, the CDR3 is TGTGCCAGCTCACCATCAGGCAGAAATAACTATGGCTACACCTTC.

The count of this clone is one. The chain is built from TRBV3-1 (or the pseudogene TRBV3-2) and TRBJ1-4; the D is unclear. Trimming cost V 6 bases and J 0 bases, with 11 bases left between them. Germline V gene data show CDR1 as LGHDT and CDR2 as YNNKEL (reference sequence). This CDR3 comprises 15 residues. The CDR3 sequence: CASSRSQATNEKLFF. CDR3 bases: TGTGCCAGCAGTAGATCCCAGGCAACTAATGAAAAACTGTTTTTT.